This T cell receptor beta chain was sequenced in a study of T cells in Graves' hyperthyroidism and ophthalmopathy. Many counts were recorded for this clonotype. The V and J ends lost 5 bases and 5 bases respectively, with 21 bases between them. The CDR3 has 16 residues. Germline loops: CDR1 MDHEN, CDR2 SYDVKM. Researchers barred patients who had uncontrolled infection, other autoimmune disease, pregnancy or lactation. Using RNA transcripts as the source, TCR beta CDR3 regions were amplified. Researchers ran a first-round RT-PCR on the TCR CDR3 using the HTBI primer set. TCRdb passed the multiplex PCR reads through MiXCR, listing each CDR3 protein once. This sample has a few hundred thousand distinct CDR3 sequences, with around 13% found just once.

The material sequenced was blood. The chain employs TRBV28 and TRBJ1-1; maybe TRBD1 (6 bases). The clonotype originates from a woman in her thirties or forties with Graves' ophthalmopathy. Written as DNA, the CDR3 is TGTGCCAGCAGTCCATTGCAGGGGACCGGAGGGACTGAAGCTTTCTTT. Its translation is CASSPLQGTGGTEAFF.